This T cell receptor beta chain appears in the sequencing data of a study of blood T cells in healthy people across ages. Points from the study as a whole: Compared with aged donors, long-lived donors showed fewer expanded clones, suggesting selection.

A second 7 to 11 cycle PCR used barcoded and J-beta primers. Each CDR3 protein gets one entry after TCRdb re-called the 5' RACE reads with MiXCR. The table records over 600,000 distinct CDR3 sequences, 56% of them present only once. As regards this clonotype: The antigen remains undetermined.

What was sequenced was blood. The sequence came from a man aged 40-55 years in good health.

The CDR3 DNA follows: TGTGCCAGCAGTGGCCCCTCCCTGGACACAGATACGCAGTATTTT. Its protein product is CASSGPSLDTDTQYF. The chain recombines TRBV12-3 or TRBV12-4 with TRBJ2-3; the D is unclear. The CDR3 is 15 residues long. V gave up 5 bases and J gave up 2 bases, with 14 bases separating them.